This T cell receptor beta chain derives from a study of T-cell reconstitution after alpha-beta-depleted transplantation in children. This sample's TCRbeta library carried unique molecular identifier barcodes. TCRdb redid the calling of the PCR reads with MiXCR, one entry per CDR3 protein. This sample has over 550,000 distinct CDR3 sequences; approximately 10% occur once, and the top ten carry less than 5%. A remark on this clonotype: This is likely a read error, given that the CDR3 carries no conserved phenylalanine or tryptophan at its end.

The receptor comes from a human donor who donated a stem cell graft to a child with acute myeloid leukemia. Sequenced here: PBMCs from the stem cell graft donor, sampled from the stem cell graft.

The chain's CDR3 is CASSQEGGTMDTQYS. The CDR3 nucleotides are TGTGCCAGCAGCCAAGAGGGCGGAACGATGGATACGCAGTATTCT. The V gene is TRBV4-2, the J gene TRBJ2-3; unclear D gene. V dropped 0 bases and J dropped 6 bases, with 13 bases sitting between them. The CDR3 runs to 15 residues. Germline V gene sequence: CDR1 LGHNA, CDR2 YNFKEQ.